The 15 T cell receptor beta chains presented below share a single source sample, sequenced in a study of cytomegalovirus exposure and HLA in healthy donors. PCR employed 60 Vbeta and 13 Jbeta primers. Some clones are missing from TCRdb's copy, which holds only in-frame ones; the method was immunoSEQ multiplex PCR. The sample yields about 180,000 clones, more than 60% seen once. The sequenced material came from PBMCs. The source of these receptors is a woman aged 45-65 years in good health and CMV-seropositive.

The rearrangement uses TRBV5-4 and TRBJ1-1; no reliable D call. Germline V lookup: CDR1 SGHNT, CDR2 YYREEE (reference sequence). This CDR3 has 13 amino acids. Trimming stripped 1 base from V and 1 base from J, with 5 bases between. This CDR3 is CASSLPRNTEAFF. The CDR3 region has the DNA TGTGCCAGCAGCTTGCCCAGGAACACTGAAGCTTTCTTT.

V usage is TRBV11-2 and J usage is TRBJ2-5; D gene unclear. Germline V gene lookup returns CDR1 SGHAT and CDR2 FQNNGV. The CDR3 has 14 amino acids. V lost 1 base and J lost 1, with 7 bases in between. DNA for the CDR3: TGTGCCAGCAGCTTAGCGCAGCGCCAAGAGACCCAGTACTTC. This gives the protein CASSLAQRQETQYF.

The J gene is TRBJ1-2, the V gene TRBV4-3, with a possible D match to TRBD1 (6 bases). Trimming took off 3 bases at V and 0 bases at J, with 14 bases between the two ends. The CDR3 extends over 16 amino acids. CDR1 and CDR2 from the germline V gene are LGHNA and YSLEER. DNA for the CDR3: TGCGCCAGCAGCCAGACCGCCAGGGGAGCTAACTATGGCTACACCTTC. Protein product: CASSQTARGANYGYTF.

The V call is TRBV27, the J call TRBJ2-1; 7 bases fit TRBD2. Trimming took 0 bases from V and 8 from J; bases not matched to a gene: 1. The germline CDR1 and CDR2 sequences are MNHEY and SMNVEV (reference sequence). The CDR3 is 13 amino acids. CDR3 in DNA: TGTGCCAGCAGTTTATCGGGACTATATGAGCAGTTCTTC. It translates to CASSLSGLYEQFF.

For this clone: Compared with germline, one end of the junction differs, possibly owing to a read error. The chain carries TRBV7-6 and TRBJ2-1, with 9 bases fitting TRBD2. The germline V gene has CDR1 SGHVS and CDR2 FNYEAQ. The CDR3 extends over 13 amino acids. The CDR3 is CASSSLSGTSTIF. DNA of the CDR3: TGTGCCAGCAGCTCTTTATCCGGGACTAGCACAATCTTC.

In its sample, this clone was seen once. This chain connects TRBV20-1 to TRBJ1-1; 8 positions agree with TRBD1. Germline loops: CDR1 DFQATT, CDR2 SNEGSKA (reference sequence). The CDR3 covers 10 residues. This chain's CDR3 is CKAGGAEAFF. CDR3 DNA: TGCAAGGCAGGGGGCGCGGAAGCTTTCTTT.

Here the CDR3 reads CASSQDRPSKGAEAFF. CDR3 DNA: TGCGCCAGCAGCCAAGATCGCCCCTCGAAGGGGGCTGAAGCTTTCTTT. The chain joins TRBV4-3 to TRBJ1-1, with D possibly being TRBD1 (6 bases). Trimming left V 0 bases short and J 6 bases short, with 17 bases between. The CDR3 has 16 residues. CDR1 and CDR2 (germline): LGHNA, YSLEER.

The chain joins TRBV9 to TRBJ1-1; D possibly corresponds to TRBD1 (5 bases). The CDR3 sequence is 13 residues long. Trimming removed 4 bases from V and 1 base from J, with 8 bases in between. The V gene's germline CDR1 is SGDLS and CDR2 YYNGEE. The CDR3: CASSFDRNTEAFF. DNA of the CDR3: TGTGCCAGCAGCTTTGACAGGAACACTGAAGCTTTCTTT. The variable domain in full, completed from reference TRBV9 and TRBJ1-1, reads DSGVTQTPKHLITATGQRVTLRCSPRSGDLSVYWYQQSLDQGLQFLIQYYNGEERAKGNILERFSAQQFPDLHSELNLSSLELGDSALYFCASSFDRNTEAFFGQGTRLTVV.

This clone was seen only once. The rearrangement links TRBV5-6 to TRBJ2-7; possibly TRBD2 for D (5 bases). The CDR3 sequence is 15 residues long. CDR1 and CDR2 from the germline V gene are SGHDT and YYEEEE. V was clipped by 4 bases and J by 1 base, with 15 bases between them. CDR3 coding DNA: TGTGCCAGCAGCATAGCCCCGGGGTCGTCCTACGAGCAGTACTTC. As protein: CASSIAPGSSYEQYF.

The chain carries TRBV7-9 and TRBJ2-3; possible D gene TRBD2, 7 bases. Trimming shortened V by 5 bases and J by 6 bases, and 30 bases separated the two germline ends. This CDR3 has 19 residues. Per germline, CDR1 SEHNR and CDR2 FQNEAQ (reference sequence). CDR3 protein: CASSPPISSGTFMSDTQYF. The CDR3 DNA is TGTGCCAGCAGCCCACCTATCTCGAGCGGGACATTCATGTCGGATACGCAGTATTTT.

This CDR3 reads CASNAWGMNTEAFF. In nucleotides, the CDR3 is TGCGCCAGCAATGCGTGGGGCATGAACACTGAAGCTTTCTTT. The J gene is TRBJ1-1, the V gene TRBV5-1, with TRBD1 as a possible D gene (5 bases). V was clipped by 6 bases and J by 0 bases, with 12 bases between them. Germline loops: CDR1 SGHRS, CDR2 YFSETQ. This CDR3 has 14 residues.

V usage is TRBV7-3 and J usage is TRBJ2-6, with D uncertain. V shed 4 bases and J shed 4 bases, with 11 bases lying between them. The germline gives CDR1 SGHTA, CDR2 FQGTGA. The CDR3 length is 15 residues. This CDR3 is CASSSFSTGANVLTF. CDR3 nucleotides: TGTGCCAGCAGCTCCTTCTCGACAGGGGCCAACGTCCTGACTTTC.

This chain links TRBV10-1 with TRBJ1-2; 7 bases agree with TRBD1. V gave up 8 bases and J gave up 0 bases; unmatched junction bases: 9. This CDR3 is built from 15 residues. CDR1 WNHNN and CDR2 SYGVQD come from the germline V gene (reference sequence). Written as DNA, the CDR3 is TGCGCCAGCGAACTTCGGGACAGTACTAACTATGGCTACACCTTC. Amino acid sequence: CASELRDSTNYGYTF.

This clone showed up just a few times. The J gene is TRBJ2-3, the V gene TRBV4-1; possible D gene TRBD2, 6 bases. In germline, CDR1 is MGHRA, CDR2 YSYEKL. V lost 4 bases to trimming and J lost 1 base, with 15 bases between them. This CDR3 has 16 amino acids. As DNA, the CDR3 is TGCGCCAGCAGCCTTCCCCGGGGCGGGGGCACAGATACGCAGTATTTT. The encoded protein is CASSLPRGGGTDTQYF.

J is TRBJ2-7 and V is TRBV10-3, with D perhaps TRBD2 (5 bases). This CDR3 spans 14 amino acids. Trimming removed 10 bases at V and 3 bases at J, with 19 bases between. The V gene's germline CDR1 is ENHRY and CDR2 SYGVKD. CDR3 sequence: CATRVSWRNYEQYF. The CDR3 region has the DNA TGTGCCACCCGGGTTAGTTGGAGGAACTACGAGCAGTACTTC.